The rows below give T cell receptor beta chains drawn from one sample of a study of blood T cell repertoires in COVID-19. Data came from immunoSEQ multiplex PCR; TCRdb stores just in-frame clones and leaves some out. The repertoire includes tens of thousands of clones, 80% to 90% of them detected once, and more than 7% sits in the top ten. Sequencing input: peripheral blood. The receptors come from a human donor in a cohort sampled during active COVID-19. The CDR3 runs from the conserved cysteine through the conserved F or W. Each record gives: D gene, CDR3 length, V gene, J gene, CDR3 protein, CDR3 DNA. A D gene is named only where the DNA matches it firmly.

D: TRBD1; length: 15; V: TRBV4-1; J: TRBJ1-1; CDR3: CASSQRRGLNTEAFF; DNA: TGCGCCAGCAGCCAACGCAGGGGGCTGAACACTGAAGCTTTCTTT
D: TRBD1; length: 16; V: TRBV14; J: TRBJ1-5; CDR3: CASRRQGDGGNQPQHF; DNA: TGTGCCAGCCGTCGACAGGGAGACGGGGGCAATCAGCCCCAGCATTTT
D: -; length: 14; V: TRBV5-1; J: TRBJ1-1; CDR3: CASSPVTGNTEAFF; DNA: TGCGCCAGCAGCCCGGTTACGGGTAACACTGAAGCTTTCTTT
D: TRBD1; length: 16; V: TRBV3-1/TRBV3-2; J: TRBJ2-7; CDR3: CASSQERRTGYDEQYF; DNA: TGTGCCAGCAGCCAAGAACGGAGGACAGGGTACGACGAGCAGTACTTC
D: -; length: 17; V: TRBV4-2; J: TRBJ1-4; CDR3: CASSLTPGRAGNEKLFF; DNA: TGTGCCAGCAGCCTAACCCCCGGCAGGGCTGGTAATGAAAAACTGTTTTTT
D: TRBD1; length: 13; V: TRBV6-6; J: TRBJ1-2; CDR3: CASSSGPDRGSLF; DNA: TGTGCCAGCAGTTCGGGCCCCGACAGGGGGTCCCTCTTC
D: -; length: 14; V: TRBV5-1; J: TRBJ2-5; CDR3: CASSSRGTTETQYF; DNA: TGCGCCAGCAGCTCCCGCGGGACCACGGAGACCCAGTACTTC
D: -; length: 12; V: TRBV27; J: TRBJ1-2; CDR3: CASRPLGGGYTF; DNA: TGTGCCAGCAGGCCCCTAGGCGGTGGCTACACCTTC
D: -; length: 14; V: TRBV19; J: TRBJ1-6; CDR3: CASSLSSYNSPLHF; DNA: TGTGCCAGTAGTTTGAGCTCCTATAATTCACCCCTCCACTTT
D: -; length: 14; V: TRBV4-1; J: TRBJ2-7; CDR3: CASSRSGPGYEQYF; DNA: TGCGCCAGCAGTCGGAGCGGGCCTGGCTACGAGCAGTACTTC
D: -; length: 15; V: TRBV18; J: TRBJ1-5; CDR3: CASSDGQFVNQPQHF; DNA: TGTGCCAGCTCAGACGGACAGTTTGTAAATCAGCCCCAGCATTTT
D: -; length: 12; V: TRBV6-5; J: TRBJ1-2; CDR3: CASKQGNYGYTF; DNA: TGTGCCAGCAAACAGGGAAACTATGGCTACACCTTC